The present T cell receptor (beta chain) was sequenced within a study of blood T cell repertoires in COVID-19. Study at large: Acute and convalescent COVID-19 samples came from the United States, Italy and Spain. From T cells, B-cell-depleted T cells, or PBMCs came the material, which was cDNA or gDNA.

The germline V gene encodes CDR1 SGHKS and CDR2 YYEKEE (reference sequence). This CDR3 has 15 residues. V shed 0 bases and J shed 2 bases, with 9 bases lying between them. Sequencing was performed with immunoSEQ multiplex PCR; in TCRdb, only in-frame clones are kept and a portion is missing. Seen here are roughly 73,000 clones, roughly nine tenths observed once, and the top ten hold about 4%. The TCR comes from a man in his 70s with active COVID-19. Sequencing was performed on peripheral blood. V and J are TRBV5-5 and TRBJ1-5; no firm D call. This chain's CDR3 is CASSLGASGNQPQHF. CDR3 bases: TGTGCCAGCAGCTTGGGGGCTTCTGGCAATCAGCCCCAGCATTTT.